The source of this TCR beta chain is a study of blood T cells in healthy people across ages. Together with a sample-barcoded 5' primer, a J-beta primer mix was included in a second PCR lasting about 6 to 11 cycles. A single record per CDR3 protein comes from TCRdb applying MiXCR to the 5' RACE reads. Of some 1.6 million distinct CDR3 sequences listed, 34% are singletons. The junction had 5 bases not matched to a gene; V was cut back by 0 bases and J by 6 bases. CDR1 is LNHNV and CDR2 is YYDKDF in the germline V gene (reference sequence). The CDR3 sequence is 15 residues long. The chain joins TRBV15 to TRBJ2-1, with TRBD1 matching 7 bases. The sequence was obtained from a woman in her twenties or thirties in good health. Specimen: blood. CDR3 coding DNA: TGTGCCACCAGCAGAGATCTAGGGGACAGCAATGAGCAGTTCTTC. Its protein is CATSRDLGDSNEQFF.